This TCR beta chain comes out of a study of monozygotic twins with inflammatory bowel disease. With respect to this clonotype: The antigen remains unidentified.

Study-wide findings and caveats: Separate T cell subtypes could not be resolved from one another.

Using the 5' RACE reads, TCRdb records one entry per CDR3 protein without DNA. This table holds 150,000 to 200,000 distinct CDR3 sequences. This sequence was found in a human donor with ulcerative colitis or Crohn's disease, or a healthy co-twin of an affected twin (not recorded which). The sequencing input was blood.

This CDR3 is CASSLALAGRNEQFF. This rearrangement joins TRBV5-1 to TRBJ2-1; TCRdb picks TRBD2, but there is no DNA to check that call. CDR1 is SGHRS and CDR2 is YFSETQ in the germline V gene. The CDR3 consists of 15 residues.